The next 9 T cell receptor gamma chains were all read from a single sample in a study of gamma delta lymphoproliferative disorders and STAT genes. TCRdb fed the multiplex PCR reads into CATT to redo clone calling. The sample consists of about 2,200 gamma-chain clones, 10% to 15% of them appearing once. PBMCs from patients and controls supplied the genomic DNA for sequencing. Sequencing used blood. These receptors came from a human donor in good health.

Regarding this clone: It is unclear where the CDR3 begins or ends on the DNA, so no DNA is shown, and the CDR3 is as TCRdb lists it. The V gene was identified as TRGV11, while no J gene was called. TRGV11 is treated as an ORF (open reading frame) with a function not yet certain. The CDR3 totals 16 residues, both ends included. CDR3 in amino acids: CTTVPAGLVLLGIKTF.

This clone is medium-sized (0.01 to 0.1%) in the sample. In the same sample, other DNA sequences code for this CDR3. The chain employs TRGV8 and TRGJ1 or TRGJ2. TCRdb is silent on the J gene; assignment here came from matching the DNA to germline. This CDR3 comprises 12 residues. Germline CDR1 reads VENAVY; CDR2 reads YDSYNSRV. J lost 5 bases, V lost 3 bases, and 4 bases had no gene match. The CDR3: CATWDRNYKKLF. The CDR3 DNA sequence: TGTGCCACCTGGGATCGTAATTATAAGAAACTCTTT.

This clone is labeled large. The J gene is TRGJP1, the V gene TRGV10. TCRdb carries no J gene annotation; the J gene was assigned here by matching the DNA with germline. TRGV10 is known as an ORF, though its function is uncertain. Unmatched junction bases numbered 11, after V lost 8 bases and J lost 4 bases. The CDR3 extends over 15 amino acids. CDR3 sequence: CAAWEKTLTGWFKIF. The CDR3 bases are TGTGCTGCGTGGGAAAAAACTCTCACTGGTTGGTTCAAGATATTT.

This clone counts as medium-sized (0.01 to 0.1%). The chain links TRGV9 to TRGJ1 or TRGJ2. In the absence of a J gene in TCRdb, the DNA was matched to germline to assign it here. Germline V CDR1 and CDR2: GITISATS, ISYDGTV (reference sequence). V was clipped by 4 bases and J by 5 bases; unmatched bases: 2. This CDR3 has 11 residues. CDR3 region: CALWEDYKKLF. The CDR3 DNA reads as TGTGCCTTGTGGGAAGATTATAAGAAACTCTTT.

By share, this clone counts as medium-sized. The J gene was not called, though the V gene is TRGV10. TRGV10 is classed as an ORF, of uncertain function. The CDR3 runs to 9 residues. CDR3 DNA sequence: TGTGCTGCGTGGGATGGTCGGCTCTTT. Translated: CAAWDGRLF.

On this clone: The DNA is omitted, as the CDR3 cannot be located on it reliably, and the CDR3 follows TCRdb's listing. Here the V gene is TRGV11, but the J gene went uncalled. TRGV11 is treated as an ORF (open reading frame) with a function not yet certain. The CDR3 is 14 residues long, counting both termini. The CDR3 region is CTTVPAGPRYKKLF.

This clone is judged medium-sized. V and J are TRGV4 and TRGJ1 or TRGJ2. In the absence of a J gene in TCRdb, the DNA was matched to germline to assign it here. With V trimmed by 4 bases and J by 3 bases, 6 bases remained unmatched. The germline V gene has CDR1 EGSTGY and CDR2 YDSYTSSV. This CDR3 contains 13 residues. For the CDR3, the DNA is TGTGCCACCTGGGACCTCTTTTATTATAAGAAACTCTTT. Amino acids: CATWDLFYYKKLF.

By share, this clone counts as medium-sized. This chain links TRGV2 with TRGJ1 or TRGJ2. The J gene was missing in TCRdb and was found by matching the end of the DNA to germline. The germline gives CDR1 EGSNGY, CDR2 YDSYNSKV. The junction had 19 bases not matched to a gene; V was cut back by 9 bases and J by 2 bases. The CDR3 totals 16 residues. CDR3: CATATPSGRHYYKKLF. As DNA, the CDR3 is TGTGCCACCGCCACCCCCTCGGGCCGTCATTATTATAAGAAACTCTTT.

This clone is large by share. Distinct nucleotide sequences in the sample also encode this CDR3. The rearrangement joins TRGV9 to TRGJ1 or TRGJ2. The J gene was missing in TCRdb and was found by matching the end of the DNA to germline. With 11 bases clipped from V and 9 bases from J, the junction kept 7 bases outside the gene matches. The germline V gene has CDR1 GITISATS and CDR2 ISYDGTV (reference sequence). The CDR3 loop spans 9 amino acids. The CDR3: CASGGKKLF. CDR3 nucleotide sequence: TGTGCCTCCGGCGGTAAGAAACTCTTT.